This T cell receptor beta chain is from a study of identical twins (dated by TCRdb to 2016 to 2017). Broadly, across the study: To test whether fetal clonotypes persist, this study deep-sequenced TCR alpha and beta repertoires from monozygotic twins, from unrelated adults of various ages, and from cord blood. To rule out contamination, the twin experiments were replicated at different times with different library preparation protocols.

In its sample, this clonotype was seen a few times. Its cognate antigen has yet to be identified. No base quality values were provided; no much bigger clone lies one nucleotide off. Receptor amplification or capture employed 5' RACE. Sequencing was carried out with an Illumina HiSeq 2000. A universal primer binding site was introduced by template switching, and a unique molecular identifier was present in the final cDNA, enabling accurate counting of TCR cDNA molecules. First-strand cDNA for TCR alpha and beta chains was synthesized from specific primers in the conserved constant-segment region. To control for contamination, every cDNA library was double barcoded, receiving both a SMART-Mk sample barcode and Illumina barcodes. Two successive PCR steps introduced TruSeq adapter sequences along with Illumina sample barcodes. The TCR alpha and beta cDNA libraries were sequenced on the Illumina HiSeq platform using custom primers. In the paper's pipeline: MiGEC processed the raw reads to extract unique molecular identifiers, while MiXCR was used to determine the CDR3 positions. For each individual, recombination models were inferred using an EM algorithm with the repgenHMM and IGoR tools. The tcR package in R was used for shared clonotype analysis, with sharing normalized by the product of cloneset sizes. To study raw recombination without the effects of thymic and clonal selection, out-of-frame nonproductive sequences were analyzed. TCRdb reran the public reads through fastp at Q25 and MiXCR, keeping productive beta chains. Identical CDR3 proteins give one entry, which carries the most common genes and DNA. The V and J calls shown here were made by TCRdb, not taken from the authors' results. The sample table contains 200,000 or so distinct CDR3 sequences; only one count was recorded for more than 15% of them. The ten largest clones take up 40% of the sample.

Study-wide conclusions, independent of this receptor: Compared with coincidental sharing between unrelated individuals, an excess of low generation-probability sequences was observed among out-of-frame TCR alpha sequences shared between twins. Abundant cord blood beta clonotypes carried fewer insertions; young adult naive repertoires showed a weaker similar trend, while memory repertoires showed none. Because the same donors could not be followed over many years, the conclusions depended on cross-sectional statistical analysis. Zero-insertion analyses could be partly confounded by invariant T cells such as MAIT and iNKT, although diverse VJ usage argued against such confounding for most clonotypes. In monozygotic twins, out-of-frame TCR alpha sharing was systematically underestimated by recombination models, although the models agreed with sharing between unrelated individuals. A weaker excess of twin sharing was found in beta out-of-frame sequences because the signal-to-noise ratio was lowered by fewer shared sequences.

Every donor in the study was a healthy Caucasian. Three pairs of female monozygotic twins, all aged about 18 to 29 years, made up the twin cohort. CD4+ and CD8+ T cell populations were isolated with positive isolation kits from Invitrogen. Its CDR3 holds 16 amino acids, cysteine through phenylalanine. Only CDR3 DNA remains: 48 bases, in frame from the first base. V is clipped by 6 bases and J by 0 bases, and the sequence between their germline boundaries is 15 bases long. In addition, the sample was reused for a study of T cells expressing NK-cell markers. The second publication reports: TCR beta-chain repertoires were profiled in sorted CD3+CD56+NKG2C+, CD3+CD56+NKG2C- and CD3+CD56-NKG2C+ T-cell subsets from about 8 donors. Of the eight sequenced donors, seven were found to be HCMV-seropositive and one was found to be HCMV-seronegative. In several experiments an anti-gammadeltaTCR antibody was added to restrict sorting to alphabetaTCR-expressing T cells. In several donors, the dominant CD3+CD56+NKG2C+ clonotypes were found to rank among the top 10 CD8+ clonotypes and to make up 1.0-7.0% of CD8+ T cells. Those dominant clonotypes were again the most abundant among CD3+CD56-NKG2C+ cells in four donors, at roughly 25-65%. It remained unclear whether the expanded NKG2C-expressing T cell clones were specific for HCMV antigens. Randomly selected healthy volunteers, three men and five women, were used as the eight sequenced donors. A commercial ELISA kit detecting HCMV-specific IgG in serum was used to determine HCMV serostatus. Reads were demultiplexed and grouped by UMI with MIGEC, and clonotypes were assembled and quantified with MiTCR. To exclude erroneous sequences, only TCR cDNA sequences supported by at least two reads were retained. The tcR package was used for downstream repertoire analysis, with clonotypes matched between fractions based on CDR3 nucleotide sequence plus V segment. VDJmatch was used to annotate antigen specificity against VDJdb, with one amino acid substitution in CDR3 allowed.

Here the chain combines TRBV12-3 or TRBV12-4 and TRBJ2-1; the D gene is not confidently resolved. This TCR derives from a woman under 30 in good health. Sequencing was performed on CD8+ T cells sorted from blood. At the DNA level, the sequence is TGTGCCAGCAGCTCCAAGCGTCTGGGCTCCTACAATGAGCAGTTCTTC. This sequence encodes CASSSKRLGSYNEQFF.